This T cell receptor (beta chain) was sequenced in a study of identical twins. The CDR3 is made up of 14 amino acids. Germline V gene data show CDR1 as SGHRS and CDR2 as YFSETQ. J lost 8 bases, V lost 4 bases, and 4 bases had no gene match. Study outcomes and limitations: For zero-insertion analyses, partial confounding could come from invariant MAIT and iNKT cells. Weaker excess twin sharing was observed in beta out-of-frame sequences.

Healthy Caucasians, and only they, were the donors. This clonotype was counted ten times or more. Its cognate antigen is unknown. TCRdb analysed the 5' RACE reads with MiXCR anew, one entry per CDR3 protein. The sample lists 450,000 to 500,000 distinct CDR3 sequences; approximately 15% were seen once. These data were likewise used in another study, on yellow fever vaccine responses in identical twins.

The sample was CD4+ T cells sorted from blood. This sequence was found in a woman aged 18-29 years in good health. The chain uses TRBV5-1 and TRBJ1-6; 9 bases are shared with TRBD1. DNA of the CDR3: TGCGCCAGCAGCCCCCGGACAGGGGATTCACCCCTCCACTTT. Amino acid sequence: CASSPRTGDSPLHF.